Listed here are 3 T cell receptor beta chains from one sample, sequenced in a study of T cells after posttransplantation cyclophosphamide. Profiling relied on immunoSEQ multiplex PCR, and the TCRdb table lists in-frame clones only, not all of them. The sample has some 53,000 clones, roughly 84% seen once. The sequenced sample consisted of PBMCs. The source of these receptors is a man aged 30-40 years with a blood cancer, CMV-positive, and with a related stem cell donor.

This chain links TRBV6-6 with TRBJ2-1; D is unresolved. Germline CDR1 and CDR2: MNHNY and SVGAGI (reference sequence). The V end lost 5 bases, the J end lost 0 bases, and 11 bases lay between the germline ends. This CDR3 has 15 amino acids. The DNA for the CDR3 is TGTGCCAGCAGTCTCTCCTTTAGCTCCTACAATGAGCAGTTCTTC. Residues: CASSLSFSSYNEQFF.

V and J are TRBV7-9 and TRBJ1-4, with a weak D call TRBD1 (6 bases). This CDR3 comprises 17 residues. Trimming stripped 4 bases from V and 3 bases from J, with 18 bases between. The V gene's germline CDR1 is SEHNR and CDR2 FQNEAQ (reference sequence). The CDR3: CASSSTRIQGANEKLFF. CDR3 nucleotides: TGTGCCAGCAGCTCCACTAGGATACAGGGCGCTAATGAAAAACTGTTTTTT.

The chain couples TRBV9 to TRBJ2-1; D ambiguous. The germline V gene encodes CDR1 SGDLS and CDR2 YYNGEE. The V and J ends lost 0 bases and 5 bases respectively, with 9 bases between them. CDR3 size: 14 residues. The CDR3 protein is CASSVDTDNNEQFF. The CDR3 DNA is TGTGCCAGCAGCGTAGATACTGATAACAATGAGCAGTTCTTC.